The source of this T cell receptor (beta chain) is a study of vaccination effects on CD4 cells after COVID-19. Study conclusions and caveats: Pronounced clonal contraction occurred in clones induced by infection and by vaccine late after vaccination.

The V gene lost 8 bases and the J gene lost 5 bases, with 10 bases spanning the gap. Germline values: CDR1 WSHSY, CDR2 SAAADI. This CDR3 contains 11 residues. Method: immunoSEQ multiplex PCR; TCRdb's copy keeps in-frame clones and lacks some. The repertoire holds tens of thousands of clones, with less than 85% as singletons. Before sequencing, viral peptide pools were used by the ViraFEST assay to expand antigen-specific CD4+ T cells. A roughly ten-day culture period preceded the isolation of CD4+ T cells. People in the vaccine group had not been infected with SARS-CoV-2 before, and their nucleocapsid antibodies were negative. Half-medium replacement with IL-2 medium occurred on days 3 and 7. In the case of this clone: Antigen: not known.

This receptor was obtained from a human donor who received a COVID-19 vaccine. This sample comprised CD4+ T cells from PBMCs cultured with HCoV-NL63 spike peptides, obtained before COVID-19 vaccination. The rearrangement joins TRBV10-2 to TRBJ2-7; D ambiguous. The CDR3 loop reads CASRNSNEQYV. CDR3 nucleotide sequence: TGCGCCAGCCGCAACAGTAACGAGCAGTACGTC.